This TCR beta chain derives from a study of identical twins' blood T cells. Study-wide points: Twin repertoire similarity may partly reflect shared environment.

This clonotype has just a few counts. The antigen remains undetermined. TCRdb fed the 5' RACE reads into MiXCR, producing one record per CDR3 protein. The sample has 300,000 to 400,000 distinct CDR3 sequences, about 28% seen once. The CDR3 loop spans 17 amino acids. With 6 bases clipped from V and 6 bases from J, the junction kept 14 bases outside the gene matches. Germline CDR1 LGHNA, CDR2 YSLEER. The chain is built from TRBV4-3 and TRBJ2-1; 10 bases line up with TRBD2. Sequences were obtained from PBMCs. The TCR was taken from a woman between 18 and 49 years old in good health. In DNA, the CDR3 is TGCGCCAGCAGTCGCGATGCCCTAGCGGGAGTGTTCAATGAGCAGTTCTTC. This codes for CASSRDALAGVFNEQFF.